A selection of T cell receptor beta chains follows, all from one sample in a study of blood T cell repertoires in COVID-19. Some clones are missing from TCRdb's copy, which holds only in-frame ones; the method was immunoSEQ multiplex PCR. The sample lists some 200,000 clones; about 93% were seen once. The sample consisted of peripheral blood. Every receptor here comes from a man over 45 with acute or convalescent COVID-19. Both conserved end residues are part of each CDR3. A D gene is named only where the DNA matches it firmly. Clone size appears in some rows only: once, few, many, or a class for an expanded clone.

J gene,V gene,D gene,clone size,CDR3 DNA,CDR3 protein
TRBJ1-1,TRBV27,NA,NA,TGTGCCAGCAGTCCGACCGCAGGGATTTTGGCTTTCTTT,CASSPTAGILAFF
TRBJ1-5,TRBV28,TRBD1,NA,TGTGCCACCGGGGACAGGGGGGATTATAGCAATCAGCCCCAGCATTTT,CATGDRGDYSNQPQHF
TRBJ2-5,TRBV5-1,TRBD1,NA,TGCGCCAGCAGCTCTGGACAGGGCCAAGAGACCCAGTACTTC,CASSSGQGQETQYF
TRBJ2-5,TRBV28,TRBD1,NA,TGTGCCAGCAGTGTGATCCGGGACAGTAATATGGGCCGGCGAATGAAAGAGACCCAGTACTTC,CASSVIRDSNMGRRMKETQYF
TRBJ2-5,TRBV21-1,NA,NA,TGTGCCAGCAGGATAGGGCTAGCGACGAAAGAGACCCAGTACTTC,CASRIGLATKETQYF
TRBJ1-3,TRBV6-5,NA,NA,TGTGCCAGCAGAACAACAGGACAGAGTGGAAACACCATATATTTT,CASRTTGQSGNTIYF
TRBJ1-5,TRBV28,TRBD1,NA,TGTGCCAGCAGTTTATTGGACAGGGAAGGACAGCCCCAGCATTTT,CASSLLDREGQPQHF
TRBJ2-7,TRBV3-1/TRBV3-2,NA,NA,TGTGCCAGCAGCCGACTCGACAGGGAGCAGTACTTC,CASSRLDREQYF
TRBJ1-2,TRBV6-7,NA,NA,TGTGCCAGCAGTTACTCGAAGGCGCAAGGGACAACCTCCGGGGATGGCTACACCTTC,CASSYSKAQGTTSGDGYTF
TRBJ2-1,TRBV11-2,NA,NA,TGTGCCAGCAGCTTAGATAACGGCGGATACAATGAGCAGTTCTTC,CASSLDNGGYNEQFF
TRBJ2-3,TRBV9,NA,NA,TGTGCCAGCAGCGTAGAGGGGGAAGGTCTCACAGATACGCAGTATTTT,CASSVEGEGLTDTQYF
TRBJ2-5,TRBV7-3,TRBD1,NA,TGTGCCAGCAGCCCCGGGGACAGACAAGAGACCCAGTACTTC,CASSPGDRQETQYF
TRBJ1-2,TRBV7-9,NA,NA,TGTGCCAGCAGCCCAGGGTCCAACTATGGCTACACCTTC,CASSPGSNYGYTF
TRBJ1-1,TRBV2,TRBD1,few,TGTGCCACCGGGACAGGGTCCCTAATTGAAGCTTTCTTT,CATGTGSLIEAFF
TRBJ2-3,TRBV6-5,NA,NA,TGTGCCAGCAGTACCTTCGGAGCAGATACGCAGTATTTT,CASSTFGADTQYF
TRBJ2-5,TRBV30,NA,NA,TGTGCCTGGAGTGTTGGGAGACATGAGACCCAGTACTTC,CAWSVGRHETQYF
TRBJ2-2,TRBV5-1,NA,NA,TGCGCCAGCAGCTTGGTCGGCACCGGGGAGCTGTTTTTT,CASSLVGTGELFF
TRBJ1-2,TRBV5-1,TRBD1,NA,TGCGCCAGCAGCTCCGGACAGGGGGCCTGGGGCTACACCTTC,CASSSGQGAWGYTF
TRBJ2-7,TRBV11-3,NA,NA,TGTGCCAGCAGCCTACAGGGCTACGAGCAGTACTTC,CASSLQGYEQYF
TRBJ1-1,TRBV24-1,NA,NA,TGTGCCACCAGTGATCCCCGGGTCGGGGCTGAAGCTTTCTTT,CATSDPRVGAEAFF
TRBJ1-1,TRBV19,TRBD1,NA,TGTGCCAGTAGTTTTAGGACAGGCAGCATGAGCACTGAAGCTTTCTTT,CASSFRTGSMSTEAFF
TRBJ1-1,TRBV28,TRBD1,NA,TGTGCCACCAGGGGGGCCGGCCCGGGACCCACTGAAGCTTTCTTT,CATRGAGPGPTEAFF
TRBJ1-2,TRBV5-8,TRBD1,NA,TGTGCCAGCAGCTTGGGGTCAGGGGGAACCTATGGCTACACCTTC,CASSLGSGGTYGYTF
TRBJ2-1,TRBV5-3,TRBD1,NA,TGTGCCAGAAGGGGGGACAGGGGTAGACTTAATGAGCAGTTCTTC,CARRGDRGRLNEQFF
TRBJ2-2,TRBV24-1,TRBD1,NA,TGTGCCACCAGTGAGGGGGGACAGGGGGTGCGCGGGGAGCTGTTTTTT,CATSEGGQGVRGELFF
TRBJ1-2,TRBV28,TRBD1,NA,TGTGCCAGCAGTGAATCTCCGGGACAGAGCAACTATGGCTACACCTTC,CASSESPGQSNYGYTF
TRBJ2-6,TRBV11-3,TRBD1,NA,TGTGCCAGCAGCTTAGTTGGGACAGGGGACCCCTCTGGGGCCAACGTCCTGACTTTC,CASSLVGTGDPSGANVLTF
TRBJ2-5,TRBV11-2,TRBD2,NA,TGTGCCAGCAGCCCACATCCGTTCGGGGGGATCTTCCAAGAGACCCAGTACTTC,CASSPHPFGGIFQETQYF